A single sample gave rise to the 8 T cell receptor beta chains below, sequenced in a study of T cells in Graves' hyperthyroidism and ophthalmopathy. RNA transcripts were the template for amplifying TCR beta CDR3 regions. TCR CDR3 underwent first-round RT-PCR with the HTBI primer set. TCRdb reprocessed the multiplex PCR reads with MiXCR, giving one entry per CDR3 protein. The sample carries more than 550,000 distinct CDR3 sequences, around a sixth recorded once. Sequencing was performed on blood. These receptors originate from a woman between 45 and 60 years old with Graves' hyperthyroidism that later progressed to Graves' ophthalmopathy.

In DNA form, the CDR3 reads TGTGCCAGCAGTTCGACGGGACACTTTACAAGCAATCAGCCCCAGCATTTT. Protein: CASSSTGHFTSNQPQHF. V is TRBV6-5 and J is TRBJ1-5, with a weak D call TRBD1 (6 bases). Germline V gene lookup returns CDR1 MNHEY and CDR2 SVGAGI. V was trimmed by 4 bases and J by 1 base, leaving 17 bases between them. CDR3 size: 17 residues.

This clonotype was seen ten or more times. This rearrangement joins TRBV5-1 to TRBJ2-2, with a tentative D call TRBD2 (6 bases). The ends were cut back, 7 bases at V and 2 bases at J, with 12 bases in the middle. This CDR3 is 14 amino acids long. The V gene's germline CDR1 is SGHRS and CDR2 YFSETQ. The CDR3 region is CASGGASNTGELFF. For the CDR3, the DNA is TGCGCCAGCGGAGGGGCGTCCAACACCGGGGAGCTGTTTTTT.

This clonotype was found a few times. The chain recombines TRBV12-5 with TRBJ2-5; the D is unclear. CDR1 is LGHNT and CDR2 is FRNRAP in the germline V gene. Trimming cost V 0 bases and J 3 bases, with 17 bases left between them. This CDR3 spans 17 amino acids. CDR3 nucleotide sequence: TGTGCTAGTGGTTTGGTAAATGATATAGGGTTAAAAGAGACCCAGTACTTC. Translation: CASGLVNDIGLKETQYF.

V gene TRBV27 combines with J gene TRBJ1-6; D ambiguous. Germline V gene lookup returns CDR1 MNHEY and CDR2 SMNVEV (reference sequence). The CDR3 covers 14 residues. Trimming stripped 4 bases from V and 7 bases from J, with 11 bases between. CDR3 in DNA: TGTGCCAGCAGTTCCTGGGCGAAGAATTCACCCCTCCACTTT. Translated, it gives CASSSWAKNSPLHF.

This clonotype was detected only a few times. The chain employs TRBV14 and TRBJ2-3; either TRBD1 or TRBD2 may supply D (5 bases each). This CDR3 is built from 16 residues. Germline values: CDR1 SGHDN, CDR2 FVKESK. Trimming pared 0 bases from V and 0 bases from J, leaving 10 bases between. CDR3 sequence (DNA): TGTGCCAGCAGCCAAGATGGGGGTTTTAGCACAGATACGCAGTATTTT. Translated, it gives CASSQDGGFSTDTQYF.

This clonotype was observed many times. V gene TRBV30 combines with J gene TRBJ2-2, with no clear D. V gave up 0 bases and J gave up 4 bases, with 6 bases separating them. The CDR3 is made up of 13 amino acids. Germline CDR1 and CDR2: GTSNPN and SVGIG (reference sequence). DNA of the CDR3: TGTGCCTGGAGTGTAGTTCGCACCGGGGAGCTGTTTTTT. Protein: CAWSVVRTGELFF.

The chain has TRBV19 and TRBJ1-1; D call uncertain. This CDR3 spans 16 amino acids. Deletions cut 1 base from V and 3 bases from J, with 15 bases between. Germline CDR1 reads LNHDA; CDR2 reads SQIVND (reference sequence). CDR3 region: CASSIVKTDIDTEAFF. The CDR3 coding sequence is TGTGCCAGTAGTATAGTTAAGACCGATATCGACACTGAAGCTTTCTTT.

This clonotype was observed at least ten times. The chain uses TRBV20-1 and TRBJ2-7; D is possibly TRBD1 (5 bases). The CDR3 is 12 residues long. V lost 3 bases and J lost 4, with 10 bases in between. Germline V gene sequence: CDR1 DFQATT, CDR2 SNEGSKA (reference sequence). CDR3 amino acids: CSARDTEYEQYF. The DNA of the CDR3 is TGCAGTGCTAGGGACACTGAGTACGAGCAGTACTTC.